This T cell receptor (beta chain) was retrieved from a study of blood T cell repertoires in COVID-19. As for the study in general: COVID-19 samples from acute and convalescent phases originated in the United States, Italy and Spain. Sources were T cells, B-cell-depleted T cells, or PBMCs; the material itself was cDNA or gDNA.

The V and J ends lost 5 bases and 3 bases, in that order; junction bases with no gene match: 13. The germline V gene has CDR1 SGHVS and CDR2 FQNEAQ. The CDR3 runs to 16 residues. This clone was found once. Repertoires were generated with immunoSEQ multiplex PCR, while TCRdb's copy carries only in-frame clones and drops some. The sample has over 200,000 clones, 90% to 95% seen once. This chain links TRBV7-8 with TRBJ2-7; TRBD2 aligns across 7 bases. The receptor was isolated from a young man with acute or convalescent COVID-19. The sequenced sample was peripheral blood. This CDR3 reads CASSPGSSSGIYEQYF. Written as DNA, the CDR3 is TGTGCCAGCAGCCCCGGGTCGTCTAGCGGAATCTACGAGCAGTACTTC.